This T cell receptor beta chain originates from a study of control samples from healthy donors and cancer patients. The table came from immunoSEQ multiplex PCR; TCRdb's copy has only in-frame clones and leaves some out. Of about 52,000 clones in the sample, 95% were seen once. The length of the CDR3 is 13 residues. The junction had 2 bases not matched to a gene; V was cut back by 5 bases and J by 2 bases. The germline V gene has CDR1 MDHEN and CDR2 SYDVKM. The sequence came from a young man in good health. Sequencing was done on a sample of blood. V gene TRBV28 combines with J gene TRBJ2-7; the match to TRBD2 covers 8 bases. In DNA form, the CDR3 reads TGTGCCAGCAGTCGAGCGGGGGCCTACGAGCAGTACTTC. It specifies CASSRAGAYEQYF.